This TCR beta chain originates from a study of PD-L1 blockade in urothelial cancer. As for the study in general: About 85% of the roughly 30 patients comprised males who had bladder-origin urothelial cancer. Blood samples contained a median about 130,000 T cells.

This clone was seen a single time. What it binds is not known. Study observations and caveats: Better progression-free and overall survival followed lower pretreatment blood clonality.

Germline V gives CDR1 KGHSH, CDR2 LQKENI. CDR3 size: 16 residues. The germline V and J ends were trimmed by 2 bases and 0 bases, with 11 bases remaining between them. Templates that were synthetic TCR analogs were spiked into each PCR. Sequenced by immunoSEQ multiplex PCR; TCRdb stores in-frame clones only, minus some. The sample comprises 55,000 to 85,000 clones, 84% of which are singletons, and about a tenth rests with the top ten. Time point in this sample: pretreatment peripheral blood. The chain joins TRBV18 to TRBJ1-3, with D maybe TRBD1 (5 bases). This receptor was identified in a woman aged 70-85 years with urothelial cancer. The material sequenced was PBMCs, taken around atezolizumab (anti-PD-L1) treatment. For the CDR3, the DNA is TGTGCCAGCTCACCAATAACAGGCAACTCTGGAAACACCATATATTTT. Translated: CASSPITGNSGNTIYF.